Sequencing of this T cell receptor beta chain was carried out in a study of blood T cells in healthy people across ages. Broader study findings: Possibly, changes in expanded clonotypes were confounded because donor CMV status was unknown. What prevented conclusive comparison of naive and antigen-experienced cells was that PBMCs were unsorted.

As regards this clonotype: As yet, its antigen is unknown.

Next came a second PCR, run for about 6 to 11 cycles, which used a sample-barcoded 5' primer along with a J-beta primer mix. TCRdb called the 5' RACE reads again in MiXCR, with one record for every CDR3 protein. The sample gives just over 1 million distinct CDR3 sequences, 40% to 55% of which show up once; approximately 17% is in the top ten. Germline loops: CDR1 PRHDT, CDR2 FYEKMQ (reference sequence). CDR3 length: 15 residues. J is TRBJ2-1 and V is TRBV13; 8 nucleotides line up with TRBD2. The DNA end lines up better with TRBJ2-7; the J call may be wrong. Material: blood. The receptor comes from a woman aged 55-69 years in good health. CDR3 bases: TGTGCCAGCAGCTTACGGGGGGGACTACACAATGAGCAGTACTTC. It translates to CASSLRGGLHNEQYF.